This T cell receptor (beta chain) was identified during a study of blood T cell repertoires in COVID-19. Study information: Samples of COVID-19 (acute and convalescent) were obtained from the United States, Italy and Spain. T cells, B-cell-depleted T cells, or PBMCs supplied cDNA or gDNA.

CDR1 is LGHNA, CDR2 YSLEER, per germline. Germline trimming cut 4 bases from V and 1 base from J; bases unmatched to any gene: 4. The CDR3 extends over 14 amino acids. Methods used by the authors: Quantification of nucleated cells was approximated via reference gene primer amplification. TCRdb's table, derived via immunoSEQ multiplex PCR, lists solely in-frame clones and lacks some. V and J calls and clone size are as listed in that table; D and trimming were resolved from the DNA. The repertoire holds some 210,000 clones, with roughly 82% as singletons. The chain joins TRBV4-3 to TRBJ2-7; 7 bases match TRBD2. The TCR was taken from a woman in her 40s with acute or convalescent COVID-19. Specimen: peripheral blood. The CDR3 DNA reads as TGCGCCAGCAGCCCCTACGGGGGGTCCTACGAGCAGTACTTC. It specifies CASSPYGGSYEQYF.